This TCR beta chain was found in a study of cytomegalovirus exposure and HLA in healthy donors. Study findings and constraints: Altogether, 150 to 200 TCR beta chains were recorded as cytomegalovirus-associated. The classifier was said to identify cytomegalovirus status with high specificity and sensitivity. According to a later analysis, TCR clusters from the first cohort tended to co-occur in the 120 or so validation repertoires.

Worth noting for this clone: The antigen is unknown. Other DNA sequences of this sample code for an identical CDR3.

The V and J ends lost 3 bases and 7 bases respectively, with 8 bases between them. Per the germline V gene, CDR1 is SGHDT and CDR2 is YYEEEE. The CDR3 contains 12 residues. This table comes from immunoSEQ multiplex PCR, and its TCRdb copy is limited to in-frame clones, with some not included. The sample carries 200,000 or so clones, 75% to 90% recorded once. Sequences were obtained from PBMCs. The chain carries TRBV5-6 and TRBJ1-5; D gene uncertain. This clonotype was obtained from a man between 18 and 29 years old in good health and CMV-seropositive. In DNA form, the CDR3 reads TGTGCCAGCAGCTCGGGCGGGCAGCCCCAGCATTTT. Its protein product is CASSSGGQPQHF.